Each of the 4 T cell receptor beta chains below was sequenced from the same sample in a study of T cell repertoires in cytomegalovirus infection. TCRdb re-called the reads with MiXCR, one entry per CDR3 protein. The sample has 500,000 to 600,000 distinct CDR3 sequences, 16% seen once. The specimen was CD8+ T cells from PBMCs. Every receptor here comes from a human donor in good health (CMV status not recorded). Some clones in this sample may be carry-over from other donors' samples.

This clonotype came up a few times. The J gene is TRBJ1-1, the V gene TRBV15; no reliable D call. Trimming left V 5 bases short and J 11 bases short, with 24 bases between. Germline assignment: CDR1 LNHNV and CDR2 YYDKDF (reference sequence). The CDR3 extends over 15 amino acids. CDR3 amino acids: CATSSRELSIFTAFF. In DNA form, the CDR3 reads TGTGCCACCAGCTCCCGGGAACTCTCCATCTTTACGGCTTTCTTT.

There are many counts of this clonotype. V gene TRBV20-1 combines with J gene TRBJ1-5, with D unresolved. The V and J ends lost 0 bases and 1 base respectively, with 10 bases between them. Germline loops: CDR1 DFQATT, CDR2 SNEGSKA (reference sequence). The CDR3 is 15 amino acids. CDR3 residues: CSARDSSGSNQPQHF. The DNA for the CDR3 is TGCAGTGCTAGAGATTCCTCAGGAAGCAATCAGCCCCAGCATTTT.

This clonotype was recorded a few times. The V and J genes are TRBV5-4 and TRBJ2-7, with 11 bases aligning to TRBD1. V gave up 5 bases and J gave up 5 bases; unmatched junction bases: 3. Germline V gene sequence: CDR1 SGHNT, CDR2 YYREEE (reference sequence). This CDR3 has 13 amino acids. Written as DNA, the CDR3 is TGTGCCAGCAGATGGGACAGGGGGGACGAGCAGTACTTC. Protein product: CASRWDRGDEQYF.

The chain couples TRBV2 to TRBJ2-3, with D uncertain. This CDR3 is 16 amino acids long. Per germline, CDR1 SNHLY and CDR2 FYNNEI. Trimming left V 3 bases short and J 7 bases short, with 20 bases between. The CDR3 bases are TGTGCCAGCAGTGACCCCCGCCAAGCCAAGGGCTATACGCAGTATTTT. Amino acid sequence: CASSDPRQAKGYTQYF.